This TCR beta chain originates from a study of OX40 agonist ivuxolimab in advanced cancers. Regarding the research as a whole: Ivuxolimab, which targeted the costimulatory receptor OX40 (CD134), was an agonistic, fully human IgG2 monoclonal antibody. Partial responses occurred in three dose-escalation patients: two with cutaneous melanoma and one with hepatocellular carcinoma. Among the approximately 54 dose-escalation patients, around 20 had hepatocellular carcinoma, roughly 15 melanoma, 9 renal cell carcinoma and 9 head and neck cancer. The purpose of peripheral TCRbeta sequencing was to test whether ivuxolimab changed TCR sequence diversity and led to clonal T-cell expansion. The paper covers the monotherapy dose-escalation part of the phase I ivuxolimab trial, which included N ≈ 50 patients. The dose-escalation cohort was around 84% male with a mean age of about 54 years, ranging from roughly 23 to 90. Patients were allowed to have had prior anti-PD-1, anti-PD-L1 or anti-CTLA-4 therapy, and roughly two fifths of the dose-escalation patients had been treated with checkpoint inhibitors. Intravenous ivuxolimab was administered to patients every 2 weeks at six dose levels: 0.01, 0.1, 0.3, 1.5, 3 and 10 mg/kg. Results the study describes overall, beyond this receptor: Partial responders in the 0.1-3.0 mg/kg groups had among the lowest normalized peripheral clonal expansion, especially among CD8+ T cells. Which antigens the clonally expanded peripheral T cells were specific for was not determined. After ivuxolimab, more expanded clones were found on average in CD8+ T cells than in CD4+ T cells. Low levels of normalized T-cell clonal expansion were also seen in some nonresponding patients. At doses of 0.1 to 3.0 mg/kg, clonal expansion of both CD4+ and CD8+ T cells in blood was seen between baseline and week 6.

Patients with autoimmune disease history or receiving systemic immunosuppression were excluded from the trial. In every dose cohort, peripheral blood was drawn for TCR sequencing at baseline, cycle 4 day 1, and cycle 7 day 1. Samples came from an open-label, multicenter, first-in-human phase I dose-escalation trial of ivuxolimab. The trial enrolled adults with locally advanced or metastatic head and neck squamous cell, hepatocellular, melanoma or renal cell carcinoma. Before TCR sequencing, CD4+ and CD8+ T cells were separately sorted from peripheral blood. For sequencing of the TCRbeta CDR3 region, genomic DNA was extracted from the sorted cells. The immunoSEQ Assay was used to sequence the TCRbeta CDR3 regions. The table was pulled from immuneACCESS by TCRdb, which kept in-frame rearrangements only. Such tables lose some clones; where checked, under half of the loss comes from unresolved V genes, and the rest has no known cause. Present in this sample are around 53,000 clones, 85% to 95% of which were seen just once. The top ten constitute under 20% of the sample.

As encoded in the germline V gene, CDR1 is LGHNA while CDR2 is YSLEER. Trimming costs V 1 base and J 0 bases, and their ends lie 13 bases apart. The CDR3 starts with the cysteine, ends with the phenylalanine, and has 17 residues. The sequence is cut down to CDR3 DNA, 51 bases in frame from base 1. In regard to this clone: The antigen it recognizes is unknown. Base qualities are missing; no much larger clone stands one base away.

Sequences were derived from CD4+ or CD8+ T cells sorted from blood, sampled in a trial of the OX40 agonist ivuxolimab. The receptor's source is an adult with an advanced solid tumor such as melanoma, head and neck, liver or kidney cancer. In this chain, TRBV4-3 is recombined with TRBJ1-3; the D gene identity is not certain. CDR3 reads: CASSQVPLGISGNTIYF. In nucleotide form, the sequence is TGCGCCAGCAGCCAAGTCCCTCTTGGGATCTCTGGAAACACCATATATTTT.